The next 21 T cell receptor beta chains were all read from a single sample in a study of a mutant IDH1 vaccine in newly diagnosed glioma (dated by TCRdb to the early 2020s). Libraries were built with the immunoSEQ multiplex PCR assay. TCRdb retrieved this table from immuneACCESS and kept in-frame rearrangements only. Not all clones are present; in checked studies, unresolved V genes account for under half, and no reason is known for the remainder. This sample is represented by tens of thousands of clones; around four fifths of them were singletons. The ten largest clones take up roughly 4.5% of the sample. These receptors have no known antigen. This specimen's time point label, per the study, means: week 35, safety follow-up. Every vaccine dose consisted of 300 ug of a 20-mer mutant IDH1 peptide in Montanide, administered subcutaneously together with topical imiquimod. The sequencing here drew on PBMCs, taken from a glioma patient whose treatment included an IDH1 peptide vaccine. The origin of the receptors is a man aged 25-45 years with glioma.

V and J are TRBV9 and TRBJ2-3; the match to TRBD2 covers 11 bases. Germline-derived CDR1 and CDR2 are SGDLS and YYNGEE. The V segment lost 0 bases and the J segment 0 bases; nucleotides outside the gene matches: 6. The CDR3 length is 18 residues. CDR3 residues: CASSVAASGGLSTDTQYF. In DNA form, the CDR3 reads TGTGCCAGCAGCGTAGCGGCTAGCGGGGGGCTTAGCACAGATACGCAGTATTTT.

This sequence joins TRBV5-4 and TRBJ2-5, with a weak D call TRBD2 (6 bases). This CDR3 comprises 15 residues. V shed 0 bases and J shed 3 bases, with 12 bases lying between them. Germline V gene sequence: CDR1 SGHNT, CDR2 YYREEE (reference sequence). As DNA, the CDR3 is TGTGCCAGCAGCTTGGGCCTAGCGCAAAAAGAGACCCAGTACTTC. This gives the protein CASSLGLAQKETQYF.

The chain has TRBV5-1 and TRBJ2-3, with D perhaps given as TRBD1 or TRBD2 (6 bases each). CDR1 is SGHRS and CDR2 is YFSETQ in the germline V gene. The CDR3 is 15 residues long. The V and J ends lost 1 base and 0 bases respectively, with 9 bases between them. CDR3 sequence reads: CASSLTGASTDTQYF. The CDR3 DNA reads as TGCGCCAGCAGCTTGACGGGGGCTAGCACAGATACGCAGTATTTT.

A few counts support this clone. CDR3 coding DNA: TGTGCCAGCAGCTTAGCAGGCTATCAGCCCCAGCATTTT. Protein sequence: CASSLAGYQPQHF. The chain is built from TRBV7-8 and TRBJ1-5; D gene uncertain. The CDR3 is made up of 13 amino acids. Between the trimmed V and J ends, which lost 0 bases and 5 bases, there was a span of 5 bases. From germline, CDR1 is SGHVS and CDR2 FQNEAQ.

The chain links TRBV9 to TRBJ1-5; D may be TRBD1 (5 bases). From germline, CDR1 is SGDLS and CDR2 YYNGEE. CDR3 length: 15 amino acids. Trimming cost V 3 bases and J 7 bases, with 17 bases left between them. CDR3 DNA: TGTGCCAGCAGCGGAGAGGCGGGGCTTCGGCAGCCCCAGCATTTT. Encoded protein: CASSGEAGLRQPQHF. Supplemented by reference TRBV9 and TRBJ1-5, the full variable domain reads DSGVTQTPKHLITATGQRVTLRCSPRSGDLSVYWYQQSLDQGLQFLIQYYNGEERAKGNILERFSAQQFPDLHSELNLSSLELGDSALYFCASSGEAGLRQPQHFGDGTRLSIL.

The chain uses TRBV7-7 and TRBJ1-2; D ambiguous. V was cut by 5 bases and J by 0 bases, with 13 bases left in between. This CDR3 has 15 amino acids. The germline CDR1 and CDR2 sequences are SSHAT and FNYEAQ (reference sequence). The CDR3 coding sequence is TGTGCCAGCAGCAGAGTCTGGAGTCCTAACTATGGCTACACCTTC. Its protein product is CASSRVWSPNYGYTF.

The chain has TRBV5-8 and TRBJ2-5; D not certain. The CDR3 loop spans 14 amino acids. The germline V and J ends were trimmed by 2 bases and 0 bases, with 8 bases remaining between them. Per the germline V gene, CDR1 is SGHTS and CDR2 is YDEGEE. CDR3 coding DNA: TGTGCCAGCAGCTTTTTGGCGTACCAAGAGACCCAGTACTTC. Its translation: CASSFLAYQETQYF.

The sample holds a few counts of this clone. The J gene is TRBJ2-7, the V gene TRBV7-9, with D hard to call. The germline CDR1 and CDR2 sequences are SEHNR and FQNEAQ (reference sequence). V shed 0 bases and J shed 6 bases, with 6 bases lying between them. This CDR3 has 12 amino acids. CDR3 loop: CASSLAFGEQYF. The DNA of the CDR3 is TGTGCCAGCAGCTTAGCGTTCGGCGAGCAGTACTTC.

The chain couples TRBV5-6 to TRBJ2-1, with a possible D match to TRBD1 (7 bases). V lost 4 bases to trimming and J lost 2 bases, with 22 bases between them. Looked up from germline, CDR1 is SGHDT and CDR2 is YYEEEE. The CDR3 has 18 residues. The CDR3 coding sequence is TGTGCCAGCAGCGTACGGCGGGGTCGGGACAGAGCCTACAATGAGCAGTTCTTC. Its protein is CASSVRRGRDRAYNEQFF. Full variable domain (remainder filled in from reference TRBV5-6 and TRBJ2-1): DAGVTQSPTHLIKTRGQQVTLRCSPKSGHDTVSWYQQALGQGPQFIFQYYEEEERQRGNFPDRFSGHQFPNYSSELNVNALLLGDSALYLCASSVRRGRDRAYNEQFFGPGTRLTVL.

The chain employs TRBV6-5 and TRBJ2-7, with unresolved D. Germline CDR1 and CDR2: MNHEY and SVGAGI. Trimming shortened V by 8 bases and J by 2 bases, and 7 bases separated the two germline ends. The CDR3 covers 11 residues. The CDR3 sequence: CASRGTYEQYF. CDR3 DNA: TGTGCCAGCCGCGGCACCTACGAGCAGTACTTC.

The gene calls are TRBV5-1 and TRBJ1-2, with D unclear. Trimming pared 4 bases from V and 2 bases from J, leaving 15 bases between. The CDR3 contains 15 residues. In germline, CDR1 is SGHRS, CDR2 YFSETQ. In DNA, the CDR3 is TGCGCCAGCAGCCCCCAAGGCATCCTCAACTATGGCTACACCTTC. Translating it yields CASSPQGILNYGYTF.

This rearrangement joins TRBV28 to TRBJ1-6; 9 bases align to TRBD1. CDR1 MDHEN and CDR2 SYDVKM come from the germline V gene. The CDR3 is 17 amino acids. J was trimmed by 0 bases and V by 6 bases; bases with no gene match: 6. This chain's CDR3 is CASSLGTGSSYNSPLHF. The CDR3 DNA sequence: TGTGCCAGCAGCTTGGGGACAGGGAGCTCCTATAATTCACCCCTCCACTTT.

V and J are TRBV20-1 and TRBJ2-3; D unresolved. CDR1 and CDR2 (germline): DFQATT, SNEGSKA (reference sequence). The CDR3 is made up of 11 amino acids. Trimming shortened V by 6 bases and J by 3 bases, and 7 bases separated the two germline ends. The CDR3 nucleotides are TGCAGTGCGGATAAAACAGATACGCAGTATTTT. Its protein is CSADKTDTQYF.

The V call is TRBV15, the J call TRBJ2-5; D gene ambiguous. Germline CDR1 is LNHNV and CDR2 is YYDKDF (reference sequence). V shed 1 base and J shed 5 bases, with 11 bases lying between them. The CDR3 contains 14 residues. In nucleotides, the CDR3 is TGTGCCACCAGCAGAGCCGCGACTCTTGAGACCCAGTACTTC. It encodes CATSRAATLETQYF. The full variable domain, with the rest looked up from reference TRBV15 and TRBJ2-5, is DAMVIQNPRYQVTQFGKPVTLSCSQTLNHNVMYWYQQKSSQAPKLLFHYYDKDFNNEADTPDNFQSRRPNTSFCFLDIRSPGLGDTAMYLCATSRAATLETQYFGPGTRLLVL.

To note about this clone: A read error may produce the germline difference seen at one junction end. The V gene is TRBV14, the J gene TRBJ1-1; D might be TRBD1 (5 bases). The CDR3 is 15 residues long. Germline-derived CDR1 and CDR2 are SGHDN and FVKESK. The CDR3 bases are TGTGCCTGCAGCCGGACCGGGACGTGGAACACTGAAGCTTTCTTT. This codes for CACSRTGTWNTEAFF. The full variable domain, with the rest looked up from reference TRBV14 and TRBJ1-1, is EAGVTQFPSHSVIEKGQTVTLRCDPISGHDNLYWYRRVMGKEIKFLLHFVKESKQDESGMPNNRFLAERTGGTYSTLKVQPAELEDSGVYFCACSRTGTWNTEAFFGQGTRLTVV.

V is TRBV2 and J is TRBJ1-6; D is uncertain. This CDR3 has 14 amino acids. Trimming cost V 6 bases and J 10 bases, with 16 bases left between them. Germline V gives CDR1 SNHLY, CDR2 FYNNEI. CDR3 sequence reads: CASRLMQVKSPLHF. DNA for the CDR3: TGTGCCAGCAGACTCATGCAGGTCAAATCACCCCTCCACTTT.

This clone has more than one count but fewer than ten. The CDR3 DNA reads as TGTGCCACCAGCAGAGATGGGATGGGGGCTTGGGCTTTCTTT. Amino acids: CATSRDGMGAWAFF. This chain links TRBV15 with TRBJ1-1, with D perhaps TRBD1 (6 bases). The length of the CDR3 is 14 residues. CDR1 LNHNV and CDR2 YYDKDF come from the germline V gene (reference sequence). The V gene lost 0 bases and the J gene lost 11 bases, with 16 bases spanning the gap.

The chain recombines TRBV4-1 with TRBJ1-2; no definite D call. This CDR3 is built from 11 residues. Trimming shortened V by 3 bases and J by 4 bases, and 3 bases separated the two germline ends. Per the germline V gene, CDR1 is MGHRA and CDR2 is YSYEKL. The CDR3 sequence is CASSQGYGYTF. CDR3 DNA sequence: TGCGCCAGCAGCCAGGGCTATGGCTACACCTTC.

This chain's CDR3 is CASTSYNSPLHF. The CDR3 DNA follows: TGTGCCAGCACCTCCTATAATTCACCCCTCCACTTT. The chain employs TRBV27 and TRBJ1-6; the D is unclear. Germline V gene lookup returns CDR1 MNHEY and CDR2 SMNVEV (reference sequence). Trimming stripped 7 bases from V and 0 bases from J, with 1 base between. The CDR3 runs to 12 residues.

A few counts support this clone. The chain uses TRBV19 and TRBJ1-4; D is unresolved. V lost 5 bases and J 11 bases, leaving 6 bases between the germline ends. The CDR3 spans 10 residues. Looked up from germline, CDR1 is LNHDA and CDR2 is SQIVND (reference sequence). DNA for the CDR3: TGTGCCAGTAGTGACATGAAACTGTTTTTT. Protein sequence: CASSDMKLFF.

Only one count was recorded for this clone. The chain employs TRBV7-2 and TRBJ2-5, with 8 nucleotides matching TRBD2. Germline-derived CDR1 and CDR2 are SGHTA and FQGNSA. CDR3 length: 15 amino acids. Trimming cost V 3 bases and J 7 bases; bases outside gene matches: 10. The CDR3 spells CASSFPGIAGGTQYF. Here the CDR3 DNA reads TGTGCCAGCAGCTTCCCCGGGATTGCGGGGGGGACCCAGTACTTC.